This record looks at one T cell receptor (beta chain) sequence and its context. CDR1 is SGHTA and CDR2 is FQGNSA in the germline V gene. The CDR3 runs to 13 residues. Trimming cost V 5 bases and J 6 bases; bases outside gene matches: 6. The data belong to a study of blood T cell repertoires in COVID-19. Using immunoSEQ multiplex PCR, the repertoire was profiled, and TCRdb retains in-frame clones only, with some absent. There are roughly 18,000 clones in the sample; about 90% occur only once, and 3.5% to 4.5% lies in the top ten. The source is a human donor in a cohort sampled during active COVID-19. The chain joins TRBV7-2 to TRBJ1-2; 7 bases are shared with TRBD1. Sequencing was performed on peripheral blood. CDR3 sequence reads: CASSVDRVNGYTF. In DNA form, the CDR3 reads TGTGCCAGCAGCGTCGACAGGGTAAATGGCTACACCTTC.